These 21 T cell receptor beta chains were sequenced from one sample in a study of cytomegalovirus exposure and HLA in healthy donors. The primer mix had 60 Vbeta and 13 Jbeta primers. Clones were read by immunoSEQ multiplex PCR, and TCRdb kept only the in-frame ones, dropping some. The sample records approximately 150,000 clones, about four fifths being singletons. The sequenced material came from PBMCs. Receptors originate from a male donor in good health and CMV-seropositive.

V and J are TRBV5-5 and TRBJ2-5; 8 nucleotides align to TRBD1. The V and J ends lost 0 bases and 6 bases, in that order; junction bases with no gene match: 4. Germline CDR1 SGHKS, CDR2 YYEKEE (reference sequence). CDR3 length: 14 amino acids. This chain's CDR3 is CASSLVGTGQTQYF. As DNA, the CDR3 is TGTGCCAGCAGCTTGGTCGGGACAGGCCAGACCCAGTACTTC.

The rearrangement links TRBV5-4 to TRBJ2-7; TRBD1 matches 9 bases. In germline, CDR1 is SGHNT, CDR2 YYREEE (reference sequence). This CDR3 is built from 13 residues. J was trimmed by 5 bases and V by 2 bases; bases with no gene match: 2. As DNA, the CDR3 is TGTGCCAGCAGCTTAGACAGGGGGGACGAGCAGTACTTC. This codes for CASSLDRGDEQYF.

J is TRBJ2-3 and V is TRBV9; TRBD1 aligns across 7 bases. The CDR3 contains 16 residues. V lost 2 bases to trimming and J lost 2 bases; unmatched junction nucleotides: 8. Germline loops: CDR1 SGDLS, CDR2 YYNGEE. The CDR3, as DNA: TGTGCCAGCAGCGTGGAGACAGGGTTCTACACAGATACGCAGTATTTT. Translation: CASSVETGFYTDTQYF. Complete variable domain (other parts from reference TRBV9 and TRBJ2-3): DSGVTQTPKHLITATGQRVTLRCSPRSGDLSVYWYQQSLDQGLQFLIQYYNGEERAKGNILERFSAQQFPDLHSELNLSSLELGDSALYFCASSVETGFYTDTQYFGPGTRLTVL.

V gene TRBV19 combines with J gene TRBJ2-5, with D perhaps TRBD2 (7 bases). Germline loops: CDR1 LNHDA, CDR2 SQIVND (reference sequence). With 7 bases removed from V and 1 base from J, the gap between germline ends came to 16 bases. The length of the CDR3 is 15 residues. The CDR3 DNA reads TGTGCCAGTAATCATCGGCGGGGGCTCCAAGAGACCCAGTACTTC. Its translation is CASNHRRGLQETQYF. The whole variable domain, remainder taken from reference TRBV19 and TRBJ2-5, is DGGITQSPKYLFRKEGQNVTLSCEQNLNHDAMYWYRQDPGQGLRLIYYSQIVNDFQKGDIAEGYSVSREKKESFPLTVTSAQKNPTAFYLCASNHRRGLQETQYFGPGTRLLVL.

The chain links TRBV6-1 to TRBJ2-7; 8 bases align to TRBD1. The CDR3 consists of 14 residues. Trimming cost V 6 bases and J 2 bases; bases outside gene matches: 6. The germline gives CDR1 MNHNS, CDR2 SASEGT. The CDR3 is CASRSGTGPYEQYF. The CDR3 coding sequence is TGTGCCAGCAGGTCCGGGACAGGTCCCTACGAGCAGTACTTC.

The chain is built from TRBV19 and TRBJ1-2; weak D call: TRBD1 (6 bases). Trimming took 1 base from V and 3 from J, leaving 6 bases between them. Germline V gene lookup returns CDR1 LNHDA and CDR2 SQIVND (reference sequence). CDR3 length: 13 amino acids. CDR3 residues: CASSIGTDYGYTF. The DNA for the CDR3 is TGTGCCAGTAGTATAGGGACAGACTATGGCTACACCTTC.

This clone was seen only a few times. This chain uses TRBV5-1 with TRBJ2-7; possibly TRBD2 for D (7 bases). The CDR3 is 15 residues long. V lost 0 bases and J lost 3, with 13 bases in between. CDR1 and CDR2 (germline): SGHRS, YFSETQ. The CDR3 nucleotides read TGCGCCAGCAGCTTGGAGGGGGGGGTCCGCTACGAGCAGTACTTC. Amino acid sequence: CASSLEGGVRYEQYF.

This chain uses TRBV12-5 with TRBJ2-5; D may be TRBD2 (6 bases). The V end was cut by 2 bases, the J end by 1 base, with 14 bases between. The germline V gene has CDR1 LGHNT and CDR2 FRNRAP. The CDR3 is 16 residues long. Written as DNA, the CDR3 is TGTGCTAGTGGTTTGCGGGGAGGAATACTCCAAGAGACCCAGTACTTC. It is translated as CASGLRGGILQETQYF.

This clone was picked up a small number of times. V gene TRBV5-5 combines with J gene TRBJ2-2; the D is unclear. The ends were cut back, 0 bases at V and 1 base at J, with 7 bases in the middle. The CDR3 extends over 15 amino acids. CDR1 SGHKS and CDR2 YYEKEE come from the germline V gene (reference sequence). The CDR3 protein is CASSLVAGNTGELFF. Here the CDR3 DNA reads TGTGCCAGCAGCTTGGTCGCCGGGAACACCGGGGAGCTGTTTTTT.

In this sample, this clone turned up a few times. The chain uses TRBV13 and TRBJ1-1, with D hard to call. In germline, CDR1 is PRHDT, CDR2 FYEKMQ (reference sequence). Trimming removed 7 bases at V and 1 base at J, with 19 bases between. The CDR3 totals 16 residues. The CDR3 loop reads CASKIRQGAGNTEAFF. The CDR3 DNA reads TGTGCCAGCAAGATTCGACAAGGTGCTGGGAACACTGAAGCTTTCTTT.

V usage is TRBV19 and J usage is TRBJ1-2, with 11 bases identical to TRBD1. This CDR3 contains 16 residues. Germline V lookup: CDR1 LNHDA, CDR2 SQIVND (reference sequence). J lost 3 bases, V lost 7 bases, and 10 bases had no gene match. The CDR3 here is CASTKGQGVPHYGYTF. The CDR3, as DNA: TGTGCCAGTACGAAGGGACAGGGGGTCCCTCACTATGGCTACACCTTC.

The chain uses TRBV6-6 and TRBJ2-1; tentative D call: TRBD2 (6 bases). CDR3 length: 15 residues. Germline V gene sequence: CDR1 MNHNY, CDR2 SVGAGI (reference sequence). Trimming took 6 bases from V and 2 from J, leaving 14 bases between them. The CDR3 DNA is TGTGCCAGCAGGGGACTGCCAAATCCCTACAATGAGCAGTTCTTC. The encoded protein is CASRGLPNPYNEQFF.

The chain uses TRBV7-9 and TRBJ2-2, with D possibly TRBD2 on 5 matching bases. Germline V gene lookup returns CDR1 SEHNR and CDR2 FQNEAQ (reference sequence). V was pared by 3 bases and J by 1 base, with 12 bases between. The CDR3 length is 16 residues. The CDR3: CASSFLAGWNTGELFF. The CDR3 DNA is TGTGCCAGCAGCTTCCTAGCTGGATGGAACACCGGGGAGCTGTTTTTT.

This chain links TRBV7-9 with TRBJ2-3, with 7 positions matching TRBD1. In germline, CDR1 is SEHNR, CDR2 FQNEAQ (reference sequence). The CDR3 runs 17 residues. V was pared by 6 bases and J by 2 bases, with 14 bases of the junction left unmatched. The CDR3 coding sequence is TGTGCCAGCAGACAACTTACAGGGGTTGGAGACACAGATACGCAGTATTTT. It encodes CASRQLTGVGDTDTQYF.

The CDR3 DNA reads TGTGCCAGCAGTGCCTACCAATTAACTGAAGCTTTCTTT. It encodes CASSAYQLTEAFF. The chain carries TRBV25-1 and TRBJ1-1; D is uncertain. V was pared by 4 bases and J by 5 bases, with 11 bases between. Germline V gene lookup returns CDR1 MGHDK and CDR2 SYGVNS. This CDR3 region has 13 residues.

The J gene is TRBJ1-6, the V gene TRBV28; no firm D call. V gave up 3 bases and J gave up 7 bases, with 10 bases separating them. Germline V gene data show CDR1 as MDHEN and CDR2 as SYDVKM. The CDR3 consists of 14 residues. CDR3: CASSFGGKNSPLHF. CDR3 nucleotides: TGTGCCAGCAGTTTCGGCGGAAAAAATTCACCCCTCCACTTT.

Only a few counts were recorded for this clone. In nucleotides, the CDR3 is TGTGCCAGCAGTGGCCTTTTCTTAGACACTGAAGCTTTCTTT. Protein: CASSGLFLDTEAFF. J is TRBJ1-1 and V is TRBV6-1; D not certain. V was pared by 4 bases and J by 3 bases, with 12 bases between. Germline V lookup: CDR1 MNHNS, CDR2 SASEGT. The CDR3 consists of 14 residues.

This rearrangement joins TRBV11-1 to TRBJ2-3; D gene ambiguous. Trimming left V 3 bases short and J 5 bases short, with 12 bases between. The CDR3 is made up of 14 amino acids. CDR1 SGHAT and CDR2 FQDESV come from the germline V gene (reference sequence). The CDR3 protein is CASSFDAELDTQYF. The CDR3 DNA reads as TGTGCCAGCAGCTTCGACGCGGAGCTAGATACGCAGTATTTT.

This clone was observed a few times. In DNA, the CDR3 is TGTGCCATCAGTGAAGACACACGAGCAACTAATGAAAAACTGTTTTTT. This encodes CAISEDTRATNEKLFF. J is TRBJ1-4 and V is TRBV10-3; D remains ambiguous. CDR1 ENHRY and CDR2 SYGVKD come from the germline V gene. The ends were cut back, 3 bases at V and 0 bases at J, with 11 bases in the middle. The CDR3 length is 16 residues.

This clone was recorded a few times. This chain connects TRBV6-1 to TRBJ2-1; 10 bases fit TRBD2. Germline values: CDR1 MNHNS, CDR2 SASEGT. The CDR3 consists of 18 residues. The V gene end was trimmed by 0 bases and the J gene end by 9 bases; junction bases not matched to a gene: 14. The CDR3 here is CASSEAGITSGVYGEQFF. CDR3 in DNA: TGTGCCAGCAGTGAAGCGGGGATAACTAGCGGGGTCTATGGTGAGCAGTTCTTC.

The chain links TRBV6-6 to TRBJ2-7; TRBD1 matches 10 bases. The germline V gene has CDR1 MNHNY and CDR2 SVGAGI (reference sequence). This CDR3 region has 15 residues. V trimming: 7 bases; J trimming: 4 bases; junction bases outside the gene matches: 10. The CDR3 DNA is TGTGCCAGCACTATGGGGGACAGGGGATTATACGAGCAGTACTTC. Protein sequence: CASTMGDRGLYEQYF.